This TCR beta chain comes out of a study of shared clonotypes between healthy human individuals. Study results and caveats: It was expected that sequencing depth would affect clonotype sharing among donors.

For this clone: Antigen unknown.

Naive CD8 cells lacked CD45RO, underwent positive selection for CCR7 and left out terminally differentiated effector memory CD45RA+ cells. Replicate sorted-subset PCRs were loaded with about 0.2 ug DNA, 30,000 or so T cell genomes. Generated by immunoSEQ multiplex PCR, the TCRdb table keeps only in-frame clones and is missing some. This sample has some 2 million clones, with over 85% found just once. The clonotype was recovered from a man between 18 and 29 years old in good health. Sequencing was done on a sample of naive CD8+ T cells sorted from blood.

In DNA, the CDR3 is TGCGCCAGCAGCCAAGGAGGAGGGGCTGGCTATGGCTACACCTTC. It encodes CASSQGGGAGYGYTF. The genes are TRBV4-1 and TRBJ1-2, with D tentatively TRBD1 (5 bases). The V end lost 1 base, the J end lost 4 bases, and 13 bases lay between the germline ends. Germline V gene lookup returns CDR1 MGHRA and CDR2 YSYEKL. This CDR3 is built from 15 residues.